The clone carrying this T cell receptor (beta chain) has only a few counts. The entry originates in a study of early T cells in non-severe SARS-CoV-2 infection. TCRdb reprocessed the 5' RACE reads with MiXCR, giving one entry per CDR3 protein. The repertoire includes about 130,000 distinct CDR3 sequences, 15% of them detected once, and 20% to 25% sits in the top ten. The TCR originated in an adult who was a healthcare worker with PCR-confirmed SARS-CoV-2 infection or an uninfected control (not recorded which). The specimen sequenced was whole blood.

The CDR3 nucleotides read TGTGCCAGCAGCGGGGGGTTGGGCCCGGAGCAGTTCTTC. Residues: CASSGGLGPEQFF. This rearrangement joins TRBV25-1 to TRBJ2-1; 7 bases map to TRBD2. Germline V gives CDR1 MGHDK, CDR2 SYGVNS. The CDR3 runs 13 residues. The V gene end was trimmed by 6 bases and the J gene end by 10 bases; junction bases not matched to a gene: 9. The entire variable domain, with the rest obtained from reference TRBV25-1 and TRBJ2-1, is as follows: EADIYQTPRYLVIGTGKKITLECSQTMGHDKMYWYQQDPGMELHLIHYSYGVNSTEKGDLSSESTVSRIRTEHFPLTLESARPSHTSQYLCASSGGLGPEQFFGPGTRLTVL.